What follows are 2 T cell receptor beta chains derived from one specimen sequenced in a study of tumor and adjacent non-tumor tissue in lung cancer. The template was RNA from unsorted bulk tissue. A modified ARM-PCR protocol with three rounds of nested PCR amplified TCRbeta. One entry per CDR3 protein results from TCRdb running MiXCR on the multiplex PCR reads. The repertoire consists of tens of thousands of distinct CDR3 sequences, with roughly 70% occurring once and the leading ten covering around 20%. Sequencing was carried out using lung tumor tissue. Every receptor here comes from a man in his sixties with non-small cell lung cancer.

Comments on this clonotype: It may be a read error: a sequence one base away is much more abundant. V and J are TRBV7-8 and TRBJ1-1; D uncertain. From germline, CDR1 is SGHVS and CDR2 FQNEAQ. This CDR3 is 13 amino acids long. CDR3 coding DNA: TGTGCCAACAGCTTAGTGGGCCTTGCTGAAGCTTTCTTT. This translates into CANSLVGLAEAFF.

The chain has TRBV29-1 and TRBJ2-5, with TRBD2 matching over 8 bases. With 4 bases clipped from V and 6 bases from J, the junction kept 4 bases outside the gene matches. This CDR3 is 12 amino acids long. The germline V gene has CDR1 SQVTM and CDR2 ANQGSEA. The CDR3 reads CSVGAGGQTQYF. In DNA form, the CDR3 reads TGCAGCGTTGGGGCGGGGGGCCAGACCCAGTACTTC.